This T cell receptor (beta chain) originates from a study of cytomegalovirus exposure and HLA in healthy donors. Study findings and constraints: Published work reported that the classifier diagnosed cytomegalovirus status with high specificity and sensitivity. Generally TCR sequences proved uncommon, though certain public TCRs appeared in numerous donors. Subsequent analysis found a tendency for first-cohort TCR clusters to co-occur within the 90 to 150 validation repertoires.

About this clone itself: The target antigen is unknown.

Clones were sequenced by immunoSEQ multiplex PCR, and TCRdb holds only the in-frame ones, with some missing. The sample contains about 160,000 clones, about 96% of which appear only once. These donors were members of the roughly 120-subject validation cohort, a group separate from the roughly 670-subject first cohort. The sequence was collected from a woman younger than 30 in good health and CMV-seronegative. The specimen sequenced was PBMCs.

The CDR3 DNA is TGTGCCAGCAGTTGGGGAGGCAATCAGCCCCAGCATTTT. Its translation is CASSWGGNQPQHF. The V call is TRBV6-5, the J call TRBJ1-5, with D uncertain. With 4 bases removed from V and 2 bases from J, the gap between germline ends came to 6 bases. This CDR3 spans 13 amino acids. The germline V gene encodes CDR1 MNHEY and CDR2 SVGAGI.